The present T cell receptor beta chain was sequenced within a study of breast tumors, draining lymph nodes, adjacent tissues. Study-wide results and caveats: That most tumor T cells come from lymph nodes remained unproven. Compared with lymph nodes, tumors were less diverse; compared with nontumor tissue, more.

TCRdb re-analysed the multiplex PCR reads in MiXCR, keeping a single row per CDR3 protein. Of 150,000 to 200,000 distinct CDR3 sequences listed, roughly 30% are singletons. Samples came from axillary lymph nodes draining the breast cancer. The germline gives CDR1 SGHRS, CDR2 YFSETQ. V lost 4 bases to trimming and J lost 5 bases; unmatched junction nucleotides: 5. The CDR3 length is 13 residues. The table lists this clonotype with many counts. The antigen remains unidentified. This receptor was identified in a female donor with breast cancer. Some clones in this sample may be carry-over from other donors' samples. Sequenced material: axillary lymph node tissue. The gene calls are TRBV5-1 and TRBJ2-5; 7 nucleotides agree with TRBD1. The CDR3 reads CASSTGQAETQYF. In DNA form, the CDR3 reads TGCGCCAGCAGCACTGGACAGGCGGAGACCCAGTACTTC. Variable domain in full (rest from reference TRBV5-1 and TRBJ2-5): KAGVTQTPRYLIKTRGQQVTLSCSPISGHRSVSWYQQTPGQGLQFLFEYFSETQRNKGNFPGRFSGRQFSNSRSEMNVSTLELGDSALYLCASSTGQAETQYFGPGTRLLVL.